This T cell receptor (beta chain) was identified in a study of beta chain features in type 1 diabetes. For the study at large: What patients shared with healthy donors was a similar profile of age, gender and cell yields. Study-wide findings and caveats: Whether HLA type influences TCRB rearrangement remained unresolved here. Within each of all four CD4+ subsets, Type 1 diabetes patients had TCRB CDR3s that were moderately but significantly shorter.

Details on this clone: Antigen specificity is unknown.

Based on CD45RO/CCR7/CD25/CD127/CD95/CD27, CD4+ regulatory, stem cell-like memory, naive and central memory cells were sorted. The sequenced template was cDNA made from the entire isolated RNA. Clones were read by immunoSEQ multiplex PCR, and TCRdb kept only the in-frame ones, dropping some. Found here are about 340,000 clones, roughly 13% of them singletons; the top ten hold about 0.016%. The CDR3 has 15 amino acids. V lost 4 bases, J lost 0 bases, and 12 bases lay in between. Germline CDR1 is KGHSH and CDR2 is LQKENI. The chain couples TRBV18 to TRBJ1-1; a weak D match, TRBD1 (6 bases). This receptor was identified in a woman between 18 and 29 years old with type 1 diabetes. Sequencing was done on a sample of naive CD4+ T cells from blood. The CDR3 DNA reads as TGTGCCAGCTCACGGGAAACAGGGATGAACACTGAAGCTTTCTTT. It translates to CASSRETGMNTEAFF.